Shown below are 32 T cell receptor beta chains from a single sample sequenced in a study of T-cell reconstitution after alpha-beta-depleted transplantation in children. Molecular barcoding with unique molecular identifiers was used for the TCRbeta library. TCRdb analysed the PCR reads with MiXCR anew, one entry per CDR3 protein. Here the sample spans around 500,000 distinct CDR3 sequences, around 12% being singletons. This sample comprised PBMCs from the stem cell graft donor, obtained from the stem cell graft. These receptors all come from a human donor who donated a stem cell graft to a child with combined immunodeficiency.

The genes are TRBV4-2 and TRBJ2-7, with TRBD1 matching over 7 bases. CDR3 length equals 14 residues. Germline V gene data show CDR1 as LGHNA and CDR2 as YNFKEQ. V gave up 3 bases and J gave up 1 base; unmatched junction bases: 3. CDR3 DNA sequence: TGTGCCAGCAGCCATGTGGACAGGTCCTACGAGCAGTACTTC. As protein: CASSHVDRSYEQYF.

This clonotype occurred many times. This chain joins TRBV12-3 or TRBV12-4 and TRBJ2-1; tentative D call: TRBD2 (5 bases). The CDR3 spans 15 residues. V was shortened by 2 bases and J by 0 bases, with 8 bases between the two germline ends. The CDR3 DNA reads as TGTGCCAGCAGTTTAACACGGGACTCCTACAATGAGCAGTTCTTC. Translation gives CASSLTRDSYNEQFF.

This clonotype has a handful of counts. This rearrangement joins TRBV19 to TRBJ2-1; D is undetermined. V was cut by 3 bases and J by 0 bases, with 9 bases left in between. Germline values: CDR1 LNHDA, CDR2 SQIVND (reference sequence). CDR3 length: 15 residues. CDR3 amino acids: CASSMGSSSYNEQFF. CDR3 bases: TGTGCCAGTAGTATGGGAAGCAGCTCCTACAATGAGCAGTTCTTC.

This clonotype was detected a few times. The gene calls are TRBV4-3 and TRBJ2-7, with a possible D match to TRBD2 (5 bases). CDR1 and CDR2 (germline): LGHNA, YSLEER. CDR3 length: 15 residues. Trimming removed 0 bases at V and 1 base at J, with 10 bases between. The CDR3, as DNA: TGCGCCAGCAGCCAAGAATACGGCGGGTCCTACGAGCAGTACTTC. It translates to CASSQEYGGSYEQYF.

This clonotype showed up many times. V usage is TRBV29-1 and J usage is TRBJ2-7, with D maybe TRBD2 (6 bases). This CDR3 is 11 amino acids long. Per the germline V gene, CDR1 is SQVTM and CDR2 is ANQGSEA. With 0 bases removed from V and 6 bases from J, the gap between germline ends came to 6 bases. CDR3 DNA sequence: TGCAGCGTTGAAGAGGGGGGCGAGCAGTACTTC. It yields the protein CSVEEGGEQYF.

The V gene is TRBV29-1, the J gene TRBJ1-1; 8 bases agree with TRBD1. Trimming at V came to 7 bases and at J to 1 base, leaving 5 bases not matched to a gene. The CDR3 loop spans 13 amino acids. Germline-derived CDR1 and CDR2 are SQVTM and ANQGSEA. The CDR3 region has the DNA TGCAGCGCCGGACAGGGCAAGAACACTGAAGCTTTCTTT. Its translation: CSAGQGKNTEAFF. Full variable domain (outside the CDR3, taken from reference TRBV29-1 and TRBJ1-1): SAVISQKPSRDICQRGTSLTIQCQVDSQVTMMFWYRQQPGQSLTLIATANQGSEATYESGFVIDKFPISRPNLTFSTLTVSNMSPEDSSIYLCSAGQGKNTEAFFGQGTRLTVV.

This clonotype has only a few counts. This sequence joins TRBV7-3 and TRBJ1-1; D remains unclear. Germline-derived CDR1 and CDR2 are SGHTA and FQGTGA. There are 12 residues in the CDR3. V was pared by 4 bases and J by 6 bases, with 9 bases between. CDR3 sequence reads: CASSYERAEAFF. The DNA for the CDR3 is TGTGCCAGCAGCTACGAAAGGGCTGAAGCTTTCTTT.

This chain uses TRBV5-6 with TRBJ2-1, with TRBD2 matching over 8 bases. The CDR3 spans 16 residues. V lost 2 bases, J lost 0 bases, and 4 bases stayed unmatched. Germline V CDR1 and CDR2: SGHDT, YYEEEE. DNA for the CDR3: TGTGCCAGCAGCTTTTCAAGCGGGAGCTCCTACAATGAGCAGTTCTTC. This encodes CASSFSSGSSYNEQFF.

The sample holds many counts of this clonotype. The chain is built from TRBV12-3 or TRBV12-4 and TRBJ2-7, with 7 bases matching TRBD1. The CDR3 runs to 13 residues. The V and J ends lost 7 bases and 6 bases, in that order; junction bases with no gene match: 9. The CDR3 coding sequence is TGTGCCAGCACTTACCTTCGGGACAGCGAGCAGTACTTC. Its translation: CASTYLRDSEQYF.

V usage is TRBV12-3 or TRBV12-4 and J usage is TRBJ1-5; D call uncertain. The V and J ends lost 5 bases and 3 bases respectively, with 11 bases between them. The CDR3 has 14 residues. As DNA, the CDR3 is TGTGCCAGCAGTCCCCGGGCCCTCAATCAGCCCCAGCATTTT. It translates to CASSPRALNQPQHF.

V usage is TRBV20-1 and J usage is TRBJ1-6, with D possibly TRBD1 on 6 matching bases. CDR1 is DFQATT, CDR2 SNEGSKA, per germline (reference sequence). V gave up 3 bases and J gave up 8 bases, with 11 bases separating them. CDR3 length equals 13 residues. CDR3 in amino acids: CSASKGDDSPLHF. Written as DNA, the CDR3 is TGCAGTGCTAGTAAGGGGGACGATTCACCCCTCCACTTT.

V gene TRBV6-1 combines with J gene TRBJ2-3, with 10 positions matching TRBD2. After removal of 6 bases from V and 2 bases from J, the junction contained 5 bases not matched to a gene. This CDR3 spans 15 amino acids. Germline CDR1 MNHNS, CDR2 SASEGT. The CDR3 DNA reads as TGTGCCAGCAGACCTAGCGGGAGCCCCACAGATACGCAGTATTTT. Translating gives CASRPSGSPTDTQYF.

The chain couples TRBV9 to TRBJ2-5; possibly TRBD1 or TRBD2 for D (5 bases each). Trimming pared 4 bases from V and 2 bases from J, leaving 12 bases between. Germline V CDR1 and CDR2: SGDLS, YYNGEE. This CDR3 is 14 amino acids long. Here the CDR3 DNA reads TGTGCCAGCAGCCCATGGGGGAGACAAGAGACCCAGTACTTC. As protein: CASSPWGRQETQYF.

The sample holds a few counts of this clonotype. This chain joins TRBV4-3 and TRBJ1-6, with D perhaps TRBD1 (5 bases). V lost 0 bases to trimming and J lost 7 bases, with 7 bases between them. The CDR3 covers 14 residues. CDR1 is LGHNA, CDR2 YSLEER, per germline. CDR3 sequence: CASSQETENSPLHF. CDR3 coding DNA: TGCGCCAGCAGCCAAGAGACAGAGAATTCACCCCTCCACTTT.

V and J are TRBV20-1 and TRBJ2-1; D is possibly TRBD1 (5 bases). Per germline, CDR1 DFQATT and CDR2 SNEGSKA (reference sequence). The CDR3 is 14 residues long. The germline V and J ends were trimmed by 1 base and 0 bases, with 7 bases remaining between them. CDR3 in amino acids: CSARAQGSYNEQFF. CDR3 sequence (DNA): TGCAGTGCTAGAGCCCAGGGCTCCTACAATGAGCAGTTCTTC.

The DNA for the CDR3 is TGTGCCATCCAGGGACCATCCACCGGGGAGCTGTTTTTT. Residues: CAIQGPSTGELFF. The chain uses TRBV24-1 and TRBJ2-2; D may correspond to TRBD1 or TRBD2 (5 bases each). The V end was cut by 11 bases, the J end by 4 bases, with 13 bases between. The germline V gene encodes CDR1 KGHDR and CDR2 SFDVKD. This CDR3 region has 13 residues.

This clonotype was recorded a few times. The chain has TRBV29-1 and TRBJ1-1; D not resolved. Germline V gives CDR1 SQVTM, CDR2 ANQGSEA. This CDR3 region has 13 residues. V was pared by 7 bases and J by 0 bases, with 12 bases between. CDR3 protein: CSALPPMNTEAFF. CDR3 nucleotide sequence: TGCAGCGCCTTACCCCCTATGAACACTGAAGCTTTCTTT.

The chain recombines TRBV15 with TRBJ1-1, with D possibly TRBD1 on 5 matching bases. The V end lost 4 bases, the J end lost 8 bases, and 14 bases lay between the germline ends. The germline V gene encodes CDR1 LNHNV and CDR2 YYDKDF (reference sequence). The CDR3 sequence is 13 residues long. The CDR3 nucleotides are TGTGCCACCAGCATCTGGGGTGGACAAGAAGCTTTCTTT. Encoded protein: CATSIWGGQEAFF.

This chain links TRBV4-2 with TRBJ1-3; the D is unclear. This CDR3 spans 16 amino acids. With 4 bases removed from V and 0 bases from J, the gap between germline ends came to 13 bases. Germline-derived CDR1 and CDR2 are LGHNA and YNFKEQ. CDR3 nucleotides: TGTGCCAGCAGCCCGAGGTTGTTGAGCTCTGGAAACACCATATATTTT. Translating it yields CASSPRLLSSGNTIYF.

This clonotype was counted only a few times. The rearrangement joins TRBV18 to TRBJ2-1, with 8 bases fitting TRBD2. V shed 2 bases, J shed 5 bases, and the junction held 5 bases outside the gene matches. This CDR3 contains 15 residues. Per germline, CDR1 KGHSH and CDR2 LQKENI. CDR3 protein: CASSPMAGGHNEQFF. The CDR3 DNA sequence: TGTGCCAGCTCACCAATGGCGGGGGGCCACAATGAGCAGTTCTTC.

This clonotype occurred a few times. This chain links TRBV12-3 or TRBV12-4 with TRBJ1-1, with D hard to call. The CDR3 totals 14 residues. With 5 bases removed from V and 3 bases from J, the gap between germline ends came to 13 bases. The CDR3 sequence is CASSPRAGYTEAFF. The CDR3 nucleotides read TGTGCCAGCAGTCCCCGAGCAGGATACACTGAAGCTTTCTTT.

This clonotype was observed a handful of times. This chain uses TRBV24-1 with TRBJ2-2; unclear D gene. There are 14 residues in the CDR3. Germline V gene sequence: CDR1 KGHDR, CDR2 SFDVKD. V lost 9 bases to trimming and J lost 3 bases, with 13 bases between them. CDR3 nucleotides: TGTGCCACCGCCCGGGCTGGGGACACCGGGGAGCTGTTTTTT. Encoded protein: CATARAGDTGELFF.

This clonotype was counted ten times or more. This chain links TRBV5-1 with TRBJ1-5, with 7 bases matching TRBD1. This CDR3 is 14 amino acids long. Germline CDR1 and CDR2: SGHRS and YFSETQ. V dropped 3 bases and J dropped 3; count of bases not matched to a gene: 3. CDR3 sequence: CASSSGQANQPQHF. CDR3 sequence (DNA): TGCGCCAGCAGCTCCGGACAGGCCAATCAGCCCCAGCATTTT.

The chain joins TRBV6-2 or TRBV6-3 to TRBJ2-7; D unclear. CDR1 is MNHEY and CDR2 is SVGEGT in the germline V gene. This CDR3 contains 13 residues. V lost 6 bases and J lost 5, with 14 bases in between. The CDR3 DNA sequence: TGTGCCAGCAGCGCTGGGGATCTAAACGAGCAGTACTTC. Residues: CASSAGDLNEQYF.

In this sample, this clonotype turned up many times. The chain is built from TRBV12-3 or TRBV12-4 and TRBJ2-1; 8 positions match TRBD2. This CDR3 has 13 residues. J lost 7 bases, V lost 6 bases, and 5 bases had no gene match. CDR3 protein: CASRIAGLNEQFF. Written as DNA, the CDR3 is TGTGCCAGCAGGATAGCGGGACTAAATGAGCAGTTCTTC.

J is TRBJ2-7 and V is TRBV20-1; 7 bases are a match to TRBD1. The CDR3 is made up of 11 amino acids. V shed 7 bases and J 2 bases; nucleotides not matched to a gene: 2. Germline loops: CDR1 DFQATT, CDR2 SNEGSKA (reference sequence). The CDR3 loop reads CSVGTAYEQYF. The CDR3 region has the DNA TGCAGTGTCGGGACAGCCTACGAGCAGTACTTC.

The rearrangement links TRBV4-3 to TRBJ2-3, with 12 positions matching TRBD1. Trimming cost V 0 bases and J 4 bases; bases outside gene matches: 8. Germline loops: CDR1 LGHNA, CDR2 YSLEER. CDR3 length: 18 amino acids. The CDR3 sequence is CASSQDAPGQGAADTQYF. The CDR3 DNA sequence: TGCGCCAGCAGCCAAGATGCCCCGGGACAGGGGGCTGCAGATACGCAGTATTTT.

The chain uses TRBV15 and TRBJ2-7; a weak D match, TRBD2 (5 bases). The ends were cut back, 5 bases at V and 4 bases at J, with 15 bases in the middle. Germline V lookup: CDR1 LNHNV, CDR2 YYDKDF (reference sequence). The CDR3 totals 14 residues. CDR3 protein: CATSERQTFYEQYF. The CDR3 region has the DNA TGTGCCACCAGCGAGCGGCAGACCTTTTACGAGCAGTACTTC.

This chain uses TRBV29-1 with TRBJ2-7, with 7 positions matching TRBD2. This CDR3 has 15 amino acids. The junction had 17 bases not matched to a gene; V was cut back by 7 bases and J by 5 bases. Germline V CDR1 and CDR2: SQVTM, ANQGSEA. Here the CDR3 DNA reads TGCAGCGCTGCGGTCGGGGGGTTTTTACTAAACGAGCAGTACTTC. Translated, it gives CSAAVGGFLLNEQYF.

Ten or more counts support this clonotype. The rearrangement joins TRBV27 to TRBJ2-3, with D possibly being TRBD1 or TRBD2 (5 bases each). The germline V gene encodes CDR1 MNHEY and CDR2 SMNVEV (reference sequence). The germline V and J ends were trimmed by 3 bases and 2 bases, with 15 bases remaining between them. The CDR3 loop spans 16 amino acids. CDR3 bases: TGTGCCAGCAGTTTGGGACCCTCGATGCACACAGATACGCAGTATTTT. Protein product: CASSLGPSMHTDTQYF.

This clonotype was picked up a small number of times. The chain is built from TRBV7-9 and TRBJ2-7; D unclear. This CDR3 region has 13 residues. CDR1 is SEHNR and CDR2 is FQNEAQ in the germline V gene (reference sequence). Trimming removed 5 bases from V and 2 bases from J, with 10 bases in between. CDR3 protein: CASSLQVTYEQYF. The DNA for the CDR3 is TGTGCCAGCAGCCTCCAGGTAACCTACGAGCAGTACTTC.

This clonotype has a handful of counts. This sequence joins TRBV5-1 and TRBJ1-2, with D tentatively TRBD1 (5 bases). Per the germline V gene, CDR1 is SGHRS and CDR2 is YFSETQ. The CDR3 extends over 12 amino acids. Trimming cost V 4 bases and J 8 bases, with 12 bases left between them. This CDR3 reads CASSLAGHGYTF. CDR3 nucleotide sequence: TGCGCCAGCAGCCTAGCAGGGCACGGCTACACCTTC.